The clone carrying this TCR beta chain appeared many times. Its antigen remains unidentified. The record originates from a study of T cells in Graves' hyperthyroidism and ophthalmopathy. In the study overall: Peripheral blood was drawn at first diagnosis, prior to all treatment. Study outcomes and limitations: Progression to ophthalmopathy was predicted a median of 6.5 months early.

RNA transcripts gave rise to amplified TCR beta CDR3 regions. First-round RT-PCR with HTBI primers amplified the TCR CDR3 region. A single record per CDR3 protein comes from TCRdb applying MiXCR to the multiplex PCR reads. This sample has hundreds of thousands of distinct CDR3 sequences, with around 13% found just once. A Clinical Activity Score of at least 3, a NOSPECS grade of at least 4 and a duration under 3 months were recorded in the ophthalmopathy patients. The study left out patients who had uncontrolled infection, other autoimmune disease, pregnancy or lactation. The source material was blood. The TCR comes from a woman aged 45-65 years with Graves' ophthalmopathy.

The CDR3 sequence is CASSLVPSGRSDTQYF. The CDR3 region has the DNA TGTGCCAGCAGCTTAGTACCTAGCGGGAGGTCAGATACGCAGTATTTT. The chain is built from TRBV7-2 and TRBJ2-3; 11 bases are a match to TRBD2. CDR1 and CDR2 from the germline V gene are SGHTA and FQGNSA. The CDR3 is 16 amino acids. Germline trimming cut 1 base from V and 4 bases from J; bases unmatched to any gene: 4.